A single sample gave rise to the 32 T cell receptor beta chains below, sequenced in a study of T cells in Graves' hyperthyroidism and ophthalmopathy. Amplification of TCR beta CDR3 regions was performed using RNA transcripts as template. RT-PCR in the first round (using the HTBI primer set) targeted the TCR CDR3. TCRdb recomputed calls from the multiplex PCR reads with MiXCR, one row per CDR3 protein. The sample lists a few hundred thousand distinct CDR3 sequences, approximately 22% seen once, with about half in the top ten. The sample taken for sequencing was blood. These receptors were obtained from a woman between 65 and 79 years old with Graves' ophthalmopathy.

This clonotype was recorded a few times. The J gene is TRBJ1-1, the V gene TRBV28; D unresolved. There are 12 residues in the CDR3. The germline V and J ends were trimmed by 7 bases and 3 bases, with 9 bases remaining between them. Germline V CDR1 and CDR2: MDHEN, SYDVKM. Here the CDR3 reads CASTLGHTEAFF. As DNA, the CDR3 is TGTGCCAGCACCCTTGGGCACACTGAAGCTTTCTTT.

As concerns this clonotype: A much larger clone differs from this one at a single base, so this may be a read error. The chain joins TRBV9 to TRBJ2-3; 7 bases match TRBD2. Germline V gene sequence: CDR1 SGDLS, CDR2 YYNGEE. The V segment lost 4 bases and the J segment 2 bases; nucleotides outside the gene matches: 4. This CDR3 has 14 residues. CDR3 sequence reads: CASSWAGDTDTQYF. Here the CDR3 DNA reads TGTGCCAGCAGCTGGGCGGGAGACACAGATACGCAGTATTTT.

This clonotype was counted at least ten times. The chain carries TRBV7-3 and TRBJ2-1; D may be TRBD1 or TRBD2 (5 bases each). The germline V gene has CDR1 SGHTA and CDR2 FQGTGA. The CDR3 loop spans 13 amino acids. Trimming shortened V by 2 bases and J by 5 bases, and 7 bases separated the two germline ends. CDR3 amino acids: CASSLGGHNEQFF. The CDR3 nucleotides read TGTGCCAGCAGCTTAGGGGGACACAATGAGCAGTTCTTC.

This clonotype was observed many times. This rearrangement joins TRBV28 to TRBJ2-1; maybe TRBD2 (6 bases). From germline, CDR1 is MDHEN and CDR2 SYDVKM. This CDR3 region has 14 residues. V lost 7 bases and J lost 3, with 13 bases in between. CDR3 region: CASNRDSFYNEQFF. The DNA of the CDR3 is TGTGCCAGCAACCGGGACTCCTTCTACAATGAGCAGTTCTTC. The full variable domain, its missing parts supplied by reference TRBV28 and TRBJ2-1, is DVKVTQSSRYLVKRTGEKVFLECVQDMDHENMFWYRQDPGLGLRLIYFSYDVKMKEKGDIPEGYSVSREKKERFSLILESASTNQTSMYLCASNRDSFYNEQFFGPGTRLTVL.

This clonotype was recorded at least ten times. The rearrangement links TRBV7-3 to TRBJ1-1; the D is unclear. The CDR3 totals 13 residues. V was cut by 2 bases and J by 6 bases, with 10 bases left in between. The germline CDR1 and CDR2 sequences are SGHTA and FQGTGA. CDR3 amino acids: CASSLEGYAEAFF. The DNA for the CDR3 is TGTGCCAGCAGCTTAGAAGGGTACGCTGAAGCTTTCTTT.

V and J are TRBV7-2 and TRBJ2-2; D is perhaps TRBD1 (6 bases). This CDR3 contains 16 residues. The germline V and J ends were trimmed by 2 bases and 3 bases, with 13 bases remaining between them. Germline values: CDR1 SGHTA, CDR2 FQGNSA. The CDR3, as DNA: TGTGCCAGCAGCTTACCCCAGGGGTTCCACACCGGGGAGCTGTTTTTT. Its translation: CASSLPQGFHTGELFF.

This rearrangement joins TRBV7-9 to TRBJ2-1; TRBD1 matches 8 bases. In germline, CDR1 is SEHNR, CDR2 FQNEAQ (reference sequence). This CDR3 has 13 residues. Trimming at V came to 6 bases and at J to 7 bases, leaving 5 bases not matched to a gene. The CDR3 DNA is TGTGCCAGCAGGACAGGGGAGTCGAATGAGCAGTTCTTC. This sequence encodes CASRTGESNEQFF.

With regard to this clonotype: One junction end does not reproduce the germline sequence, and a read error may be involved. This rearrangement joins TRBV14 to TRBJ1-1, with D hard to call. The germline gives CDR1 SGHDN, CDR2 FVKESK. The CDR3 runs 16 residues. CDR3 in amino acids: CASSQKDQLKNTEAFF. The CDR3 nucleotides are TGCGCCAGCAGCCAAAAGGACCAATTGAAGAACACTGAAGCTTTCTTT. Variable domain in full (rest from reference TRBV14 and TRBJ1-1): EAGVTQFPSHSVIEKGQTVTLRCDPISGHDNLYWYRRVMGKEIKFLLHFVKESKQDESGMPNNRFLAERTGGTYSTLKVQPAELEDSGVYFCASSQKDQLKNTEAFFGQGTRLTVV.

This clonotype occurred many times. This chain joins TRBV20-1 and TRBJ2-1; 7 nucleotides line up with TRBD2. The CDR3 covers 12 residues. CDR1 DFQATT and CDR2 SNEGSKA come from the germline V gene (reference sequence). V shed 6 bases and J 6 bases; nucleotides not matched to a gene: 5. The CDR3 region has the DNA TGCAGTGCCTGGGGGGGGGTCAATGAGCAGTTCTTC. It translates to CSAWGGVNEQFF.

Comments on this clonotype: Given a much more abundant clone one base away, this may be a read error. V usage is TRBV11-2 and J usage is TRBJ2-3, with TRBD2 matching 15 bases. The CDR3 extends over 17 amino acids. Germline V gives CDR1 SGHAT, CDR2 FQNNGV. The trim removed 8 bases at V and 4 bases at J, leaving 10 bases unmatched. CDR3 sequence reads: CASGSGTSGRRPDTQYF. For the CDR3, the DNA is TGTGCCAGCGGCTCCGGGACTAGCGGGAGGCGTCCAGATACGCAGTATTTT.

On this clonotype itself: At one of its ends the junction is not consistent with the germline gene, which may arise from a read error. The chain has TRBV6-1 and TRBJ2-2, with TRBD1 identical over 8 bases. The CDR3 length is 16 residues. The germline V gene encodes CDR1 MNHNS and CDR2 SASEGT. DNA of the CDR3: TGTGCCAGCAGATCTCCAGGGGGCAAGGTCACCAGGGAGCTGTTTTTT. Translated: CASRSPGGKVTRELFF.

This clonotype occurred a few times. The V gene is TRBV10-3, the J gene TRBJ2-1; the match to TRBD2 covers 10 bases. CDR3 length: 16 residues. V trimming: 0 bases; J trimming: 7 bases; junction bases outside the gene matches: 6. CDR1 is ENHRY, CDR2 SYGVKD, per germline. DNA for the CDR3: TGTGCCATCAGTGAGTCGACTAGCGGGCCTTGGAATGAGCAGTTCTTC. It specifies CAISESTSGPWNEQFF.

This clonotype was counted many times. V and J are TRBV28 and TRBJ1-6; 7 bases map to TRBD1. Germline V gene sequence: CDR1 MDHEN, CDR2 SYDVKM. V was pared by 6 bases and J by 6 bases, with 8 bases of the junction left unmatched. The CDR3 runs to 15 residues. The CDR3 region is CASSYTGVSNSPLHF. The CDR3 DNA follows: TGTGCCAGCAGCTATACAGGGGTCTCTAATTCACCCCTCCACTTT.

This clonotype was counted only a few times. The chain couples TRBV7-8 to TRBJ1-3; no definite D call. The CDR3 contains 16 residues. Per the germline V gene, CDR1 is SGHVS and CDR2 is FQNEAQ. Trimming left V 6 bases short and J 0 bases short, with 15 bases between. CDR3 amino acids: CASSSAPRSSGNTIYF. CDR3 DNA sequence: TGTGCCAGCAGTTCAGCGCCCAGGAGCTCTGGAAACACCATATATTTT.

The chain has TRBV12-3 or TRBV12-4 and TRBJ1-2; D unclear. The CDR3 totals 12 residues. V dropped 3 bases and J dropped 5 bases, with 7 bases sitting between them. CDR3 bases: TGTGCCAGCAGTTTTGGTCAGTATGGCTACACCTTC. Translated: CASSFGQYGYTF.

This clonotype was detected many times. This chain joins TRBV2 and TRBJ2-3; D is perhaps TRBD2 (5 bases). This CDR3 has 12 residues. The germline CDR1 and CDR2 sequences are SNHLY and FYNNEI. Trimming removed 7 bases at V and 4 bases at J, with 9 bases between. CDR3: CASTGDADTQYF. The CDR3 region has the DNA TGTGCCAGCACCGGGGATGCAGATACGCAGTATTTT.

With respect to this clonotype: A read error may explain this, as a much larger clone is one base away. This chain connects TRBV28 to TRBJ2-1; 9 positions match TRBD2. This CDR3 has 14 residues. In germline, CDR1 is MDHEN, CDR2 SYDVKM. In nucleotides, the CDR3 is TGTGCCGGCAGTTTGCCTAGCGGGAACAATGAGCAGTTCTTC. Its translation is CAGSLPSGNNEQFF.

This clonotype occurred many times. The CDR3 DNA follows: TGTGCCAGCAGCCAATCTAGGGGGAGCAATATGAATGAGCAGTTCTTC. As protein: CASSQSRGSNMNEQFF. The genes are TRBV11-2 and TRBJ2-1; D perhaps matches TRBD1 (6 bases). Trimming pared 5 bases from V and 7 bases from J, leaving 21 bases between. This CDR3 has 16 residues. Germline assignment: CDR1 SGHAT and CDR2 FQNNGV.

The chain has TRBV3-1 and TRBJ2-2, with unresolved D. Germline assignment: CDR1 LGHDT and CDR2 YNNKEL (reference sequence). The CDR3 is 12 residues long. V lost 1 base and J lost 11, with 8 bases in between. Here the CDR3 DNA reads TGTGCCAGCAGCCAAGGAAGTCTAGAGCTGTTTTTT. Its protein is CASSQGSLELFF.

This clonotype has ten or more counts. The chain's CDR3 is CSARKIGAGGQETQYF. CDR3 DNA: TGCAGTGCCCGAAAGATAGGAGCGGGAGGACAGGAGACCCAGTACTTC. This chain joins TRBV20-1 and TRBJ2-5; 9 bases are shared with TRBD2. This CDR3 has 16 amino acids. The junction had 16 bases not matched to a gene; V was cut back by 6 bases and J by 5 bases. The V gene's germline CDR1 is DFQATT and CDR2 SNEGSKA (reference sequence).

This clonotype came up a few times. The V call is TRBV6-1, the J call TRBJ2-1; TRBD2 agrees at 14 bases. The CDR3 has 16 residues. V shed 5 bases, J shed 10 bases, and the junction held 10 bases outside the gene matches. Germline CDR1 MNHNS, CDR2 SASEGT. In DNA form, the CDR3 reads TGTGCCAGCAGTCGGGGACTAGCGGGAGTCAGTGGAGAGCAGTTCTTC. Its protein is CASSRGLAGVSGEQFF.

This clonotype was picked up many times. This chain uses TRBV7-3 with TRBJ2-5, with 7 bases identical to TRBD1. Germline V lookup: CDR1 SGHTA, CDR2 FQGTGA. The junction had 2 bases not matched to a gene; V was cut back by 5 bases and J by 2 bases. The CDR3 sequence is 13 residues long. The CDR3 loop reads CASSRTGQETQYF. The CDR3, as DNA: TGTGCCAGCAGCCGGACAGGTCAAGAGACCCAGTACTTC.

The rearrangement joins TRBV6-1 to TRBJ1-5; TRBD1 aligns across 11 bases. Germline trimming cut 8 bases from V and 3 bases from J; bases unmatched to any gene: 18. CDR3 size: 19 residues. Germline loops: CDR1 MNHNS, CDR2 SASEGT. The CDR3 nucleotides are TGTGCCAGCGGCTCGGAGGTTGGGACAGGGGGGGGGAACAATCAGCCCCAGCATTTT. Its protein product is CASGSEVGTGGGNNQPQHF.

This clonotype was recorded a few times. The rearrangement joins TRBV20-1 to TRBJ1-1, with D possibly TRBD1 on 5 matching bases. Per germline, CDR1 DFQATT and CDR2 SNEGSKA (reference sequence). Trimming removed 6 bases at V and 5 bases at J, with 13 bases between. This CDR3 spans 12 amino acids. CDR3 in DNA: TGCAGTGCCCCCCAGGGAACGACTGAAGCTTTCTTT. Translating gives CSAPQGTTEAFF.

The chain has TRBV5-1 and TRBJ1-5; D may be TRBD1 (5 bases). CDR1 is SGHRS, CDR2 YFSETQ, per germline. Trimming cost V 5 bases and J 5 bases, with 14 bases left between them. This CDR3 is 14 amino acids long. CDR3 residues: CASSPRGLDQPQHF. The CDR3 DNA reads TGCGCCAGCAGTCCGCGGGGGTTGGATCAGCCCCAGCATTTT.

At least ten counts were recorded for this clonotype. This chain links TRBV12-3 or TRBV12-4 with TRBJ1-2; no clear D. The CDR3 extends over 13 amino acids. V lost 0 bases and J lost 6, with 8 bases in between. Written as DNA, the CDR3 is TGTGCCAGCAGTTTAGCCAGTATCCATGGCTACACCTTC. Translation: CASSLASIHGYTF.

The sample holds many counts of this clonotype. V and J are TRBV24-1 and TRBJ2-7; possible D gene TRBD2, 5 bases. The germline V and J ends were trimmed by 10 bases and 7 bases, with 13 bases remaining between them. The CDR3 covers 11 residues. CDR1 and CDR2 (germline): KGHDR, SFDVKD. The CDR3 nucleotides read TGTGCCACTCGAGGAGGCCAGGAGCAGTACTTC. Its protein is CATRGGQEQYF.

This clonotype was observed a few times. The rearrangement links TRBV12-5 to TRBJ1-1; perhaps TRBD1 as D (5 bases). The germline V and J ends were trimmed by 1 base and 3 bases, with 9 bases remaining between them. The CDR3 has 14 amino acids. Germline values: CDR1 LGHNT, CDR2 FRNRAP. CDR3 sequence: CASGLGQLDTEAFF. CDR3 bases: TGTGCTAGTGGTTTGGGACAGCTGGACACTGAAGCTTTCTTT.

The chain recombines TRBV12-5 with TRBJ2-3; 8 nucleotides agree with TRBD2. Germline assignment: CDR1 LGHNT and CDR2 FRNRAP. V shed 5 bases and J 5 bases; nucleotides not matched to a gene: 6. This CDR3 comprises 14 residues. The CDR3 protein is CASGRAGAIDTQYF. CDR3 nucleotide sequence: TGTGCTAGTGGTCGAGCGGGGGCAATAGATACGCAGTATTTT.

This chain connects TRBV25-1 to TRBJ1-1, with 10 positions matching TRBD1. Germline lookup yields CDR1 MGHDK and CDR2 SYGVNS. V shed 4 bases, J shed 0 bases, and the junction held 5 bases outside the gene matches. The CDR3 contains 16 residues. CDR3 region: CASSVAGQGLNTEAFF. The CDR3 coding sequence is TGTGCCAGCAGTGTAGCGGGACAGGGGCTGAACACTGAAGCTTTCTTT.

This clonotype turned up a few times. The rearrangement uses TRBV6-1 and TRBJ1-1; TRBD1 agrees at 7 bases. The V and J ends lost 10 bases and 4 bases, in that order; junction bases with no gene match: 9. There are 13 residues in the CDR3. CDR1 MNHNS and CDR2 SASEGT come from the germline V gene. This CDR3 reads CATDRAVGTEAFF. The CDR3, as DNA: TGTGCCACAGACAGGGCCGTTGGCACTGAAGCTTTCTTT.

This clonotype appeared a few times. The genes are TRBV10-3 and TRBJ2-3; TRBD1 agrees at 7 bases. This CDR3 has 12 amino acids. Germline V gene lookup returns CDR1 ENHRY and CDR2 SYGVKD. V gave up 8 bases and J gave up 3 bases; unmatched junction bases: 2. The CDR3 bases are TGTGCCATCCAGGGGGTAACAGATACGCAGTATTTT. This encodes CAIQGVTDTQYF.